This TCR beta chain was obtained from a study of cytomegalovirus exposure and HLA in healthy donors. The primer mix had 60 Vbeta and 13 Jbeta primers. This table comes from immunoSEQ multiplex PCR, and its TCRdb copy is limited to in-frame clones, with some not included. The sample includes 100,000 or so clones, around 78% seen only once; the top ten take 5.6%. Trimming cost V 6 bases and J 4 bases; bases outside gene matches: 5. Germline V gene sequence: CDR1 SNHLY, CDR2 FYNNEI. The CDR3 has 14 residues. This sequence joins TRBV2 and TRBJ2-5, with 10 bases aligning to TRBD2. The sequence was collected from a male donor in good health and CMV-seronegative. The sequencing sample was made of PBMCs. Here the CDR3 reads CASRLRLAGETQYF. Here the CDR3 DNA reads TGTGCCAGCAGATTGCGACTAGCGGGAGAGACCCAGTACTTC.